The TCR beta chain under discussion was sequenced for a study of T cell repertoires in cytomegalovirus infection. Study-level findings and limits: It was HLA-C-restricted CMV-specific TCR beta clonotypes that dominated the response ex vivo.

TCRdb analysed the reads with MiXCR anew, one entry per CDR3 protein. The table lists approximately 300,000 distinct CDR3 sequences, roughly 25% of them singletons. This clonotype came up many times. Its antigen is not identified. Trimming took off 4 bases at V and 7 bases at J, with 18 bases between the two ends. The CDR3 has 15 residues. Germline assignment: CDR1 SGHTA and CDR2 FQGNSA. The specimen was cultured PBMCs, collected from culture after CMV antigen stimulation. The origin of this receptor is a human donor in good health (CMV status not recorded). Some clones in this sample may be carry-over from other donors' samples. V and J are TRBV7-2 and TRBJ2-3, with D tentatively TRBD2 (5 bases). CDR3 residues: CASSSGLMSPNTQYF. For the CDR3, the DNA is TGTGCCAGCAGCTCAGGACTCATGAGTCCAAATACGCAGTATTTT.